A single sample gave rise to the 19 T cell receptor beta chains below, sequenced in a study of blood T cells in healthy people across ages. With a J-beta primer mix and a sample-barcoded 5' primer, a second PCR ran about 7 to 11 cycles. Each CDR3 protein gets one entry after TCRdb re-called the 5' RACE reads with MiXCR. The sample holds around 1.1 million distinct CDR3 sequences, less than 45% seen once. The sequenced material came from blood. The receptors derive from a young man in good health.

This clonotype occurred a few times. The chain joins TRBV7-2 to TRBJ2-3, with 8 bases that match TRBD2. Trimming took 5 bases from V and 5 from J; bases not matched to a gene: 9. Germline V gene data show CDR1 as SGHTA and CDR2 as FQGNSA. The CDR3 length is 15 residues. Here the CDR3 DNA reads TGTGCCAGCAGCGTTAGCGGGGCCTGGAGAGATACGCAGTATTTT. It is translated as CASSVSGAWRDTQYF.

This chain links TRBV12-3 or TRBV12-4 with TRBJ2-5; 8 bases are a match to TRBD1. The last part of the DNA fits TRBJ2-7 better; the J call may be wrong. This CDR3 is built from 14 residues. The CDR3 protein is CASSLTGDGDEQYF. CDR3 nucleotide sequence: TGTGCCAGCAGTCTGACAGGGGACGGAGACGAGCAGTACTTC.

The CDR3 protein is CSARRGGGSDEKLFF. The CDR3, as DNA: TGCAGTGCTAGAAGAGGGGGCGGCTCCGATGAAAAACTGTTTTTT. The chain employs TRBV20-1 and TRBJ1-4, with 7 bases aligning to TRBD1. The ends lost 2 bases at V and 6 bases at J; junction bases unmatched: 9. Germline V gives CDR1 DFQATT, CDR2 SNEGSKA (reference sequence). CDR3 length: 15 residues.

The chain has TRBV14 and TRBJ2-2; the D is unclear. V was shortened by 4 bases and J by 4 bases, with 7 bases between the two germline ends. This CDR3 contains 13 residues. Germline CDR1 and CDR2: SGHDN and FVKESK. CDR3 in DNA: TGTGCCAGCAGCCTTCACGGCACCGGGGAGCTGTTTTTT. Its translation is CASSLHGTGELFF.

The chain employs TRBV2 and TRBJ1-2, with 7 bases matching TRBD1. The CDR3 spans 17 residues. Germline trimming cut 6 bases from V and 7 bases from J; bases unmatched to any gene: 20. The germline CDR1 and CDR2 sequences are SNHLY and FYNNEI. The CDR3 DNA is TGTGCCAGCAGCCGAACCTCGACCATTACAGGGGTCGGTGGCTACACCTTC. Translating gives CASSRTSTITGVGGYTF.

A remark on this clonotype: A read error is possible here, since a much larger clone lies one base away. CDR3 DNA: TGTGCCAGCCAGGGGACAGGGTATGGCTACACCTTC. Amino acid sequence: CASQGTGYGYTF. V is TRBV9 and J is TRBJ1-2; 9 nucleotides agree with TRBD1. Trimming removed 7 bases from V and 5 bases from J; junction bases left unmatched: 3. Germline CDR1 and CDR2: SGDLS and YYNGEE. The CDR3 sequence is 12 residues long.

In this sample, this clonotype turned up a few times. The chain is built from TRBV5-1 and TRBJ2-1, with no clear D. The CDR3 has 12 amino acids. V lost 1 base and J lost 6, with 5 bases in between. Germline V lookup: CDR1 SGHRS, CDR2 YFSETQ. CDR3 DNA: TGCGCCAGCAGCTTGACCATCAATGAGCAGTTCTTC. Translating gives CASSLTINEQFF.

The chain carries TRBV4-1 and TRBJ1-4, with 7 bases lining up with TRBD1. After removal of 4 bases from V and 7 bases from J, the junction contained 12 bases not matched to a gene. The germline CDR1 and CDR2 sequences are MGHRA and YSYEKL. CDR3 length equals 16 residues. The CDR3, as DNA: TGCGCCAGCAGCCCATCACGGACAGGACCCGGTGAAAAACTGTTTTTT. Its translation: CASSPSRTGPGEKLFF.

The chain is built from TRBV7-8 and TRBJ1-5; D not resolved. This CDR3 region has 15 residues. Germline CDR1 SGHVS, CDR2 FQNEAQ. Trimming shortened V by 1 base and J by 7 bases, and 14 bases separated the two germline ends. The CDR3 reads CASSLVLSGDQPQHF. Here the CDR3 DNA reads TGTGCCAGCAGCTTAGTATTGTCGGGAGACCAGCCCCAGCATTTT.

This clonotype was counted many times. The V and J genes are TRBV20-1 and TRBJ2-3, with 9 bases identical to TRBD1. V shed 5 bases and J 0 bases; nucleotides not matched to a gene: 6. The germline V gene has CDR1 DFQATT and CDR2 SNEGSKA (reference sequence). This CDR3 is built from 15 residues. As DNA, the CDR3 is TGCAGTGCTCATCGTGGGACAGGGAGCACAGATACGCAGTATTTT. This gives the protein CSAHRGTGSTDTQYF.

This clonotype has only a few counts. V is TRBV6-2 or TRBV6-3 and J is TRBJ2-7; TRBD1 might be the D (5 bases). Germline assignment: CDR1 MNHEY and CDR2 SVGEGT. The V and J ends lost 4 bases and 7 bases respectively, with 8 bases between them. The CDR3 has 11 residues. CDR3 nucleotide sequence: TGTGCCAGCAGTTCGAAGGGGGAGCAGTACTTC. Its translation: CASSSKGEQYF.

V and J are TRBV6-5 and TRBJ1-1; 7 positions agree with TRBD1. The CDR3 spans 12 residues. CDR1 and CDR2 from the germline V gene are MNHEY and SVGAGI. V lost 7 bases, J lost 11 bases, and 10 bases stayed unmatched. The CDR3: CASNQPGTEAFF. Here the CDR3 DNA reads TGTGCCAGCAACCAACCCGGGACAGAGGCTTTCTTT.

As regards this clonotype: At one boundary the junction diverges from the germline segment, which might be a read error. CDR3 sequence reads: CASSPGQGNYDYTF. In DNA, the CDR3 is TGTGCCAGCAGCCCGGGACAGGGAAACTATGACTACACCTTC. V gene TRBV11-2 combines with J gene TRBJ1-2; 9 nucleotides line up with TRBD1. CDR3 size: 14 residues. Looked up from germline, CDR1 is SGHAT and CDR2 is FQNNGV.

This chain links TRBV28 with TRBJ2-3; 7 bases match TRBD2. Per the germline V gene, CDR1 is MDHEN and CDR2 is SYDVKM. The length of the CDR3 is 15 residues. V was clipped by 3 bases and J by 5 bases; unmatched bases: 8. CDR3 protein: CASSLGSGVIDTQYF. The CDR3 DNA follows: TGTGCCAGCAGTTTGGGGAGCGGGGTCATAGATACGCAGTATTTT.

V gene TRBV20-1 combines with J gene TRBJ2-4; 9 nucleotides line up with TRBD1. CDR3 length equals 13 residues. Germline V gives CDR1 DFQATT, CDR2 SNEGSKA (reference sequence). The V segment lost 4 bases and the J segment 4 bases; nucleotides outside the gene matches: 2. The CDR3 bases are TGCAGTGCTACCGGGACAGGGAAAAACATTCAGTACTTC. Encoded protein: CSATGTGKNIQYF.

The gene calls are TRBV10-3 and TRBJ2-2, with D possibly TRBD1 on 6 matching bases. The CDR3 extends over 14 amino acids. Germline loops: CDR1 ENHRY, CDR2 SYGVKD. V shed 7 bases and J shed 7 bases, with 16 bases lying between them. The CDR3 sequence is CAIMGQGRGGELFF. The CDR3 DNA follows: TGTGCCATCATGGGTCAGGGGCGCGGCGGGGAGCTGTTTTTT.

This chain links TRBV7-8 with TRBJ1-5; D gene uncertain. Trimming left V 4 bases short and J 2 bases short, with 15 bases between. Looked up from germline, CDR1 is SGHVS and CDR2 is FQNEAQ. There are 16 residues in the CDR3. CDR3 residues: CASSSTRVYGNQPQHF. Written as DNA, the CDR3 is TGTGCCAGCAGCTCAACTAGGGTATATGGCAATCAGCCCCAGCATTTT.

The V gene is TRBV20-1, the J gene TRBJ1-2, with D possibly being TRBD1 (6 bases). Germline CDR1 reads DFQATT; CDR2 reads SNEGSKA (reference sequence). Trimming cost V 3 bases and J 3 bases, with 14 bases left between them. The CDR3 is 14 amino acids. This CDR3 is CSASFWGQDYGYTF. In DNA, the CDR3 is TGCAGTGCTAGTTTTTGGGGGCAGGACTATGGCTACACCTTC.

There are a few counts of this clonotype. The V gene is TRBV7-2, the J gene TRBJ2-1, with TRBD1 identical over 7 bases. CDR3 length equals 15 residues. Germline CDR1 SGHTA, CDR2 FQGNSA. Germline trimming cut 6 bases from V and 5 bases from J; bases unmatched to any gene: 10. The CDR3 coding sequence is TGTGCCAGCAGTAATGGACAGGTATTCCACAATGAGCAGTTCTTC. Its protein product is CASSNGQVFHNEQFF.